This T cell receptor beta chain comes out of a study of blood T cell repertoires in COVID-19. Study-level information: Donors in the United States, Italy and Spain gave samples during acute or convalescent COVID-19. The cDNA or gDNA used as material had been derived from T cells, B-cell-depleted T cells, or PBMCs.

Per the study methods: It was from reference gene primer amplification that nucleated cell counts were estimated. The data were produced by immunoSEQ multiplex PCR, yet TCRdb's version contains in-frame clones alone and is incomplete. D and trimming were read from the DNA, whereas the V and J calls and clone size are those reported in that table. The data hold 130,000 to 150,000 clones, with approximately 81% observed a single time. Trimming pared 6 bases from V and 0 bases from J, leaving 15 bases between. Germline CDR1 is MNHEY and CDR2 is SVGEGT. There are 16 residues in the CDR3. This sequence was found in a human donor in a cohort sampled during active COVID-19. V is TRBV6-2 or TRBV6-3 and J is TRBJ2-1; D may be TRBD1 (7 bases). Source material: peripheral blood. DNA of the CDR3: TGTGCCAGCAGCCCCAGACAGGGAGGCTCCTACAATGAGCAGTTCTTC. Translation: CASSPRQGGSYNEQFF.